This T cell receptor (beta chain) stems from a study of cytomegalovirus exposure and HLA in healthy donors. Study observations and caveats: Researchers left out some V segments, among them TRBV6-2 and TRBV6-3, as indistinguishable. Later analysis identified a missense DCLRE1C variant that was linked to TCR beta V- and J-gene trimming. Analyses of presence and absence presupposed an approximately uniform sequencing depth across donors. About 150 TCR beta chains were listed as cytomegalovirus-associated.

About this clone: Its antigen is currently unknown.

Vbeta (60) and Jbeta (13) primers were used in the PCR. Clones were read by immunoSEQ multiplex PCR, and TCRdb kept only the in-frame ones, dropping some. This table has 80,000 to 95,000 clones, 84% appearing once. Trimming stripped 0 bases from V and 4 bases from J, with 10 bases between. Germline V lookup: CDR1 MGHRA, CDR2 YSYEKL. CDR3 length equals 15 residues. What was sequenced was PBMCs. The clonotype was recovered from a young woman in good health and CMV-seropositive. The rearrangement links TRBV4-1 to TRBJ1-5, with D unclear. The CDR3 DNA follows: TGCGCCAGCAGCCAAGAAACTGCAGGTAATCAGCCCCAGCATTTT. It yields the protein CASSQETAGNQPQHF.